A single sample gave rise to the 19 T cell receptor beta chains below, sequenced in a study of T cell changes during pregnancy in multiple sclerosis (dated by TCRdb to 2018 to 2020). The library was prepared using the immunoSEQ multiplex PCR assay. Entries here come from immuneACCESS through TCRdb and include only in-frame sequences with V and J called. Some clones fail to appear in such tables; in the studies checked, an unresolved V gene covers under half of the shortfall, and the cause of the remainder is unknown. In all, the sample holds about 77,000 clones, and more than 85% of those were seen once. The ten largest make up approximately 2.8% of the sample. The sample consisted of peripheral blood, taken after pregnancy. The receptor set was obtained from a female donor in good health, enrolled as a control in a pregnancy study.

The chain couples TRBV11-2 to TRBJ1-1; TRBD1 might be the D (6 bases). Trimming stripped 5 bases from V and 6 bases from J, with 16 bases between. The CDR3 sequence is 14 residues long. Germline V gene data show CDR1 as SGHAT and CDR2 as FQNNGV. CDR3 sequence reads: CASSLGEGQSEAFF. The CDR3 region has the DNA TGTGCCAGCAGCCTAGGGGAAGGACAGTCTGAAGCTTTCTTT. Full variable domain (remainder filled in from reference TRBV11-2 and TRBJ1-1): EAGVAQSPRYKIIEKRQSVAFWCNPISGHATLYWYQQILGQGPKLLIQFQNNGVVDDSQLPKDRFSAERLKGVDSTLKIQPAKLEDSAVYLCASSLGEGQSEAFFGQGTRLTVV.

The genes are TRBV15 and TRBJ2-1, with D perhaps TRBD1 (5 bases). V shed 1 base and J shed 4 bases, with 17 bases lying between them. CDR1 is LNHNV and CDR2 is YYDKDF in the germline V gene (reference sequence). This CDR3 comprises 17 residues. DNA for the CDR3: TGTGCCACCAGCAGAGCATGGGGTCAGGGAAGTTACAATGAGCAGTTCTTC. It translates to CATSRAWGQGSYNEQFF.

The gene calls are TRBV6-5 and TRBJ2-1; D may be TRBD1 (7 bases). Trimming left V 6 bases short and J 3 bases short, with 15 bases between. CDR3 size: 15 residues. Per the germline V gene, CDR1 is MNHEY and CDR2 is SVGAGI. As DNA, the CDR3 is TGTGCCAGCAGCTCCCAGGGGGAGGACTACAATGAGCAGTTCTTC. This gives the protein CASSSQGEDYNEQFF.

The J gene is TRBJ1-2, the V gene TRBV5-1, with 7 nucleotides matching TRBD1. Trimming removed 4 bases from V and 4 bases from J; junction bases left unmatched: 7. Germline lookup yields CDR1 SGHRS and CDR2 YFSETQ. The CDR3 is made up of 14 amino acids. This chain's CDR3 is CASSLGQNSYGYTF. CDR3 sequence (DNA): TGCGCCAGCAGCCTGGGACAGAATAGCTATGGCTACACCTTC.

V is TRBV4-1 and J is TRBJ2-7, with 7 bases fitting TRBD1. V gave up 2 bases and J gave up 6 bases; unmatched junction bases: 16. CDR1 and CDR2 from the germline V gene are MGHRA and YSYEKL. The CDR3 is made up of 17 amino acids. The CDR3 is CASSQPNRGRGFAEQYF. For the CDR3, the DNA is TGCGCCAGCAGCCAACCAAACAGGGGTAGGGGCTTTGCCGAGCAGTACTTC.

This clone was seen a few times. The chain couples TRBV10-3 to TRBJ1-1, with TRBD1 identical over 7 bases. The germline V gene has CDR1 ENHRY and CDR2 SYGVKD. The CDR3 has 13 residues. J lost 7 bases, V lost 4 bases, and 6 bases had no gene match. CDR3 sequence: CAISAGTVNEAFF. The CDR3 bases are TGTGCCATCAGTGCCGGGACAGTTAATGAAGCTTTCTTT.

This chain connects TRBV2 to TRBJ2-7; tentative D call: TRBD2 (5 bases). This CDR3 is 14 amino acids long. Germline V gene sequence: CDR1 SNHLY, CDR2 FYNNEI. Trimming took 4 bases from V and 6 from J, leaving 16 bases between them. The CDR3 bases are TGTGCCAGCAGTGTACAGCCCCCCCGGGGCGAGCAGTACTTC. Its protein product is CASSVQPPRGEQYF. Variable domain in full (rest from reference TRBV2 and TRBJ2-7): EPEVTQTPSHQVTQMGQEVILRCVPISNHLYFYWYRQILGQKVEFLVSFYNNEISEKSEIFDDQFSVERPDGSNFTLKIRSTKLEDSAMYFCASSVQPPRGEQYFGPGTRLTVT.

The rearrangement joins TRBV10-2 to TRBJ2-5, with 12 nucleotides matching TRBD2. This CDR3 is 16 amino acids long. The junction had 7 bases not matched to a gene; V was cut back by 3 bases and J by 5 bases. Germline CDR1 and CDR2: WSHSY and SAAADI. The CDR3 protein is CASSESSGGAQETQYF. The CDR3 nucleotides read TGCGCCAGCAGTGAATCTAGCGGGGGGGCCCAGGAGACCCAGTACTTC.

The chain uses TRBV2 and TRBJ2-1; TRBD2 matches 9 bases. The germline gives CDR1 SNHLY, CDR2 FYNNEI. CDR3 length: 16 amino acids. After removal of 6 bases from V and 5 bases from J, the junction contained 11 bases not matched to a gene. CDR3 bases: TGTGCCAGCAGCCCTAGGACTAGCGCTGGGAACAATGAGCAGTTCTTC. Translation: CASSPRTSAGNNEQFF.

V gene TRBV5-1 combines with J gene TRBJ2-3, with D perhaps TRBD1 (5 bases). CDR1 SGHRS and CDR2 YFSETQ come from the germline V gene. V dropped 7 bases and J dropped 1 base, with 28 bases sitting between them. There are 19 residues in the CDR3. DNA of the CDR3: TGCGCCAGCCGACAAACTCAAGAACATACAGGCTCCCGCACAGATACGCAGTATTTT. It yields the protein CASRQTQEHTGSRTDTQYF.

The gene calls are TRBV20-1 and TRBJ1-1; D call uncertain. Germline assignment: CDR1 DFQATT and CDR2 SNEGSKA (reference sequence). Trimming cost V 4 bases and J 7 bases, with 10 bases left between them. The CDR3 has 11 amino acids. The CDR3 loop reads CSATPGIEAFF. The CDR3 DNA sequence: TGCAGTGCTACGCCGGGGATTGAAGCTTTCTTT.

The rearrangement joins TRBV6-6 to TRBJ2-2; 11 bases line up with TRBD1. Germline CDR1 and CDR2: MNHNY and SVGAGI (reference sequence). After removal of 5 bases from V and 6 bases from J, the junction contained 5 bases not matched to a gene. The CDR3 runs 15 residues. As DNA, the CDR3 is TGTGCCAGCAGTCGGGGACAGGGGGACGCCGGGGAGCTGTTTTTT. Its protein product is CASSRGQGDAGELFF.

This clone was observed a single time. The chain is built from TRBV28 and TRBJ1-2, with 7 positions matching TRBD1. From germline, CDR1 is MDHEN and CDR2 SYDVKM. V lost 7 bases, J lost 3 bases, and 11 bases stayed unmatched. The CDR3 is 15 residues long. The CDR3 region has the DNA TGTGCCAGCAAAACTCCCACGGGACAGCACTATGGCTACACCTTC. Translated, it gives CASKTPTGQHYGYTF.

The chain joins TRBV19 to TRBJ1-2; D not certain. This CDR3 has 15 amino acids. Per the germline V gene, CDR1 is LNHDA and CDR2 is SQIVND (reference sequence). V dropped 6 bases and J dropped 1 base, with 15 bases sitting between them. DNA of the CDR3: TGTGCCAGTAGGTTTGGTACCGGAGTTAACTATGGCTACACCTTC. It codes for CASRFGTGVNYGYTF.

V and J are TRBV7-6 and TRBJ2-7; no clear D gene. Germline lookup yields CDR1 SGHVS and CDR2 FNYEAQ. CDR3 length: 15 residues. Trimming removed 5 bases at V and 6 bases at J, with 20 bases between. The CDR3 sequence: CASSQYYDSEAEQYF. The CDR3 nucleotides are TGTGCCAGCAGCCAGTACTACGACTCAGAGGCCGAGCAGTACTTC.

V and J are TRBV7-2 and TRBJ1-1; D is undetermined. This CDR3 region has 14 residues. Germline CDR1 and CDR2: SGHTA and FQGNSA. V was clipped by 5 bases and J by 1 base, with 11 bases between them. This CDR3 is CASSLVYTNTEAFF. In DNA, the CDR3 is TGTGCCAGCAGCCTCGTGTACACGAACACTGAAGCTTTCTTT.

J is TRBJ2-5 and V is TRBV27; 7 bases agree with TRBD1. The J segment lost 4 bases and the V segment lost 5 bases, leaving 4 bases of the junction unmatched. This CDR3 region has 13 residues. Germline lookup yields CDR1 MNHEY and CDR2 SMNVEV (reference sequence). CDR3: CASSERGRETQYF. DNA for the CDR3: TGTGCCAGCAGTGAGAGGGGGCGAGAGACCCAGTACTTC.

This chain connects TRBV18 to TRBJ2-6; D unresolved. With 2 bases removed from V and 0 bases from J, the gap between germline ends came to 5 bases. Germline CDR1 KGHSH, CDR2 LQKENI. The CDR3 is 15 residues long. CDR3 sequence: CASSPSVSGANVLTF. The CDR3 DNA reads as TGTGCCAGCTCACCATCGGTCTCTGGGGCCAACGTCCTGACTTTC.

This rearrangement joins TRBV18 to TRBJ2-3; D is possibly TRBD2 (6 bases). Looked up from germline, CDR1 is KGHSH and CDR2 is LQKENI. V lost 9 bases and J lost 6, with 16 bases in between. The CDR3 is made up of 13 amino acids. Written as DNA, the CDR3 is TGTGCCAGTAGGACAAGCGGAGGGGATACGCAGTATTTT. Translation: CASRTSGGDTQYF.